Described below is a single TCR beta chain sequence and its context. This specimen belongs to a study of blood T cell repertoires in COVID-19. Background on the study: T cells, B-cell-depleted T cells, or PBMCs supplied cDNA or gDNA.

Germline V gene data show CDR1 as SQVTM and CDR2 as ANQGSEA. V trimming: 6 bases; J trimming: 4 bases; junction bases outside the gene matches: 17. The CDR3 length is 17 residues. The protocol was immunoSEQ multiplex PCR, while the TCRdb copy is restricted to in-frame clones and leaves out a portion. The profile shows about 140,000 clones, around 88% of them singletons. Source material: peripheral blood. The chain carries TRBV29-1 and TRBJ2-1; 8 bases line up with TRBD1. The source of this sequence is a human donor in a cohort sampled during active COVID-19. The CDR3, as DNA: TGCAGCGTCCAAAAGAACCAGGGGGCGGCAACGTACAATGAGCAGTTCTTC. Translating it yields CSVQKNQGAATYNEQFF.